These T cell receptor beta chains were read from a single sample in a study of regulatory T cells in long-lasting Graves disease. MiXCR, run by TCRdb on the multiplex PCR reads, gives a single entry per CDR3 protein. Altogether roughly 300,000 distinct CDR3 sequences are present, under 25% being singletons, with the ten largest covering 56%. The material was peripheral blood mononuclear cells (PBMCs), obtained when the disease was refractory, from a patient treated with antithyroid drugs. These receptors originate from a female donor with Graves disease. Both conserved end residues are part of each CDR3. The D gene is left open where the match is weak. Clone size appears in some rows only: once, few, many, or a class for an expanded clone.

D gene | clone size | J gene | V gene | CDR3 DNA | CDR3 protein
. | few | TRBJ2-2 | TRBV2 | TGTGCCAGCAGGCTGGAAAACACCGGGGAGCTGTTTTTT | CASRLENTGELFF
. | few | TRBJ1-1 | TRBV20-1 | TGCAGTGCTAGAGGCGGGGTAGGGACTGAAGCTTTCTTT | CSARGGVGTEAFF
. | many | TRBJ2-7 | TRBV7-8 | TGTGCCAGCAGCCCCCGGGACACCTCCTACGAGCAGTACTTC | CASSPRDTSYEQYF
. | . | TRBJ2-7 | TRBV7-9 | TGTGCCAGCAGGGGGCTCCACGAGCAGTACTTC | CASRGLHEQYF
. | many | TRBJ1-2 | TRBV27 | TGTGCCAGCAGTCCGTGGACGGGTTATGGCTACACCTTC | CASSPWTGYGYTF
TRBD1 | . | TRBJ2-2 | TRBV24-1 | TGTGCCACCAGTGTTGCCGGGACAGGGTTGGCCGCCGGGGAGCTGTTTTTT | CATSVAGTGLAAGELFF
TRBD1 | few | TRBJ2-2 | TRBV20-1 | TGCAGTGCTAGGCAGGGGGCATGGGGGACCGGGGAGCTGTTTTTT | CSARQGAWGTGELFF
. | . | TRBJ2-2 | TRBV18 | TGTGCCAGCTCACCTGGACAGCTTGACACCGGGGAGCTGTTTTTT | CASSPGQLDTGELFF
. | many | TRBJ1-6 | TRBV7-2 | TGTGCCAGCAGCTTAGCGGCGGGGTATGATTCACCCCTCCACTTT | CASSLAAGYDSPLHF
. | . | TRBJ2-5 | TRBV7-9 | TGTGCCAGCATCGACTCGCAAGGGTCCTTGTACTTC | CASIDSQGSLYF
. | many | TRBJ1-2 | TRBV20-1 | TGCAGTGCCCCCACCCGACAGGCGAGAGGCTACACCTTC | CSAPTRQARGYTF
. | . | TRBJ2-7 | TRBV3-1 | TGTGCCAGCAGCCAAGATAGTTCAGGAGGGTACGAGCAGTACTTC | CASSQDSSGGYEQYF
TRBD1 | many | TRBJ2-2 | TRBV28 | TGTGCCAGTAGGACAGGCCAGAACACCGGGGAGCTGTTTTTT | CASRTGQNTGELFF
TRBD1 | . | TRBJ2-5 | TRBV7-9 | TGTGCCAGCAGCCAACAGACAGGGGGTAAAGAGACCCAGTACTTC | CASSQQTGGKETQYF
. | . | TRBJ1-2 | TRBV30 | TGTGCCTGGACCCCGGGTAACTATGGCTACACCTTC | CAWTPGNYGYTF
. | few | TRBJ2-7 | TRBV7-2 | TGTGCCAGCAGCTCTCCGATTGAGGAACACGAGCAGTACTTC | CASSSPIEEHEQYF
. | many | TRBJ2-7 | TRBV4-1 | TGCGCCAGCAGCCAAGGTAACTCGGACGGCGAGCAGTACTTC | CASSQGNSDGEQYF
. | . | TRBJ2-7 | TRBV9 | TGTGCCAGCAGCGTAGATGAGGGATCTACGGCGGAGCAGTACTTC | CASSVDEGSTAEQYF
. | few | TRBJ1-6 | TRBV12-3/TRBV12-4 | TGTGCCAGCAGTGCCTCAGGGGCCGGGGGGTCACCCCTCCACTTT | CASSASGAGGSPLHF
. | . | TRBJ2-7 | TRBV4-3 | TGCGCCAGCAGCCAAGATCGGGGCGGGGAGGACGTTTACTACGAGCAGTACTTC | CASSQDRGGEDVYYEQYF
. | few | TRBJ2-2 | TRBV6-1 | TGTGCCAGCAGACTGGCTGCAGGGACCGGGGAGCTGTTTTTT | CASRLAAGTGELFF
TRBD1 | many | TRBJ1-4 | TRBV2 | TGTGCCAGCTGGGACAGGGGGAATGAAAAACTGTTTTTT | CASWDRGNEKLFF
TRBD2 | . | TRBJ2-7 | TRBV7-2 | TGTGCCAGCAGCTGGGGGACTACACGCTACGAGCAGTACTTC | CASSWGTTRYEQYF
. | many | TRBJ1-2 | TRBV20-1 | TGCAGTGCGGCAGCAAGTAGTGACTATGGCTACACCTTC | CSAAASSDYGYTF
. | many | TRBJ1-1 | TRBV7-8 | TGTGCCAGCAGCTTAACCCGCCGGGGGGTAGGTACTGAAGCTTTCTTT | CASSLTRRGVGTEAFF
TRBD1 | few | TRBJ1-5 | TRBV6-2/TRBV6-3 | TGTGCCAGCAGTGAAGTTCGGTATTTCGACAGGGTCAATCAGCCCCAGCATTTT | CASSEVRYFDRVNQPQHF
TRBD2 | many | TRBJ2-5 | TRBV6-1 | TGTGCCAGCAGCGGACTAGCGGGGCCCCAAGAGACCCAGTACTTC | CASSGLAGPQETQYF
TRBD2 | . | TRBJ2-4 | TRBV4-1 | TGCGCCAGCAGCCAAGGCCAGCGGGAGATCTCCCAGTACTTC | CASSQGQREISQYF
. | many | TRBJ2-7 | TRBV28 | TGTGCCAGCAACCAATACTCCTACGAGCAGTACTTC | CASNQYSYEQYF
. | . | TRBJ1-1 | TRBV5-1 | TGCGCCAGCAAACTCAACCGAACTTTCATGAACACTGAAGCTTTCTTT | CASKLNRTFMNTEAFF
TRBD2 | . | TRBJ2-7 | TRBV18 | TGTGCCAGCTCACCCACCATCGGGGGGTCCTACGAGCAGTACTTC | CASSPTIGGSYEQYF
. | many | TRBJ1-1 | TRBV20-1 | TGCAGTGCTAGTAAGGGCTTGAACACTGAAGCTTTCTTT | CSASKGLNTEAFF
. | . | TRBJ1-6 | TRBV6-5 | TGTGCCAGCAGTTACAACAATTCACCCCTCCACTTT | CASSYNNSPLHF